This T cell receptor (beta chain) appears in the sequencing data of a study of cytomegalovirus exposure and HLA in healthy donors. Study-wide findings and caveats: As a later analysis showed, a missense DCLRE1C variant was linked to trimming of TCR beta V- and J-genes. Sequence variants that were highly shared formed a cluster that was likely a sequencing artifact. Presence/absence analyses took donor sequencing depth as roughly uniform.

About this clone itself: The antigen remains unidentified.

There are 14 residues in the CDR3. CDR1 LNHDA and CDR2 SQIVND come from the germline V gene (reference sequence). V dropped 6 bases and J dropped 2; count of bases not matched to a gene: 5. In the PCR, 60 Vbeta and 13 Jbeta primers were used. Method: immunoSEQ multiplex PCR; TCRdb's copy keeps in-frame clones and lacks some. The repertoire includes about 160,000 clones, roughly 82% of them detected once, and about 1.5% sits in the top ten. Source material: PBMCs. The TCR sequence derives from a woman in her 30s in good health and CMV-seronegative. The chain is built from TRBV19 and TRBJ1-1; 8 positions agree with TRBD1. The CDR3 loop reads CASRLTGANTEAFF. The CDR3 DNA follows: TGTGCCAGTAGGCTGACAGGGGCTAACACTGAAGCTTTCTTT. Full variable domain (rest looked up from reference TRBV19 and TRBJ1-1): DGGITQSPKYLFRKEGQNVTLSCEQNLNHDAMYWYRQDPGQGLRLIYYSQIVNDFQKGDIAEGYSVSREKKESFPLTVTSAQKNPTAFYLCASRLTGANTEAFFGQGTRLTVV.